The 16 T cell receptor beta chains below all came from one sample that was sequenced in a study of T cell responses to AZD1222 COVID-19 vaccine. The assay was immunoSEQ multiplex PCR, and TCRdb's table has in-frame clones only and misses some. The table lists some 150,000 clones, around 91% of them singletons. Sequenced material: peripheral blood, taken on day 0 of AZD1222 vaccination. Every receptor here comes from an adult in good health.

The chain combines TRBV7-8 with TRBJ1-1; D uncertain. The CDR3 runs 15 residues. V shed 5 bases and J shed 0 bases, with 13 bases lying between them. Germline V lookup: CDR1 SGHVS, CDR2 FQNEAQ. CDR3 sequence reads: CASSPRQSLNTEAFF. DNA for the CDR3: TGTGCCAGCAGCCCACGACAATCCCTGAACACTGAAGCTTTCTTT. The full variable domain, rest sourced from reference TRBV7-8 and TRBJ1-1, is GAGVSQSPRYKVAKRGQDVALRCDPISGHVSLFWYQQALGQGPEFLTYFQNEAQLDKSGLPSDRFFAERPEGSVSTLKIQRTQQEDSAVYLCASSPRQSLNTEAFFGQGTRLTVV.

The chain has TRBV28 and TRBJ1-4, with D tentatively TRBD1 (5 bases). V lost 5 bases and J lost 7, with 11 bases in between. There are 13 residues in the CDR3. Per the germline V gene, CDR1 is MDHEN and CDR2 is SYDVKM. CDR3 bases: TGTGCCAGCAGTCGGGGGTCGAGTGAAAAACTGTTTTTT. Its translation: CASSRGSSEKLFF.

V gene TRBV28 combines with J gene TRBJ1-6, with no clear D. This CDR3 spans 16 amino acids. Trimming pared 2 bases from V and 0 bases from J, leaving 8 bases between. The V gene's germline CDR1 is MDHEN and CDR2 SYDVKM. This chain's CDR3 is CASSLVTGSYNSPLHF. In nucleotides, the CDR3 is TGTGCCAGCAGTTTAGTAACGGGCTCCTATAATTCACCCCTCCACTTT.

The chain joins TRBV6-1 to TRBJ1-5, with D uncertain. V was cut by 3 bases and J by 0 bases, with 12 bases left in between. Germline V lookup: CDR1 MNHNS, CDR2 SASEGT. This CDR3 contains 16 residues. The CDR3 sequence is CASSDMESYSNQPQHF. DNA for the CDR3: TGTGCCAGCAGTGATATGGAGAGCTATAGCAATCAGCCCCAGCATTTT.

The chain carries TRBV5-1 and TRBJ2-3; tentatively, D is TRBD2 (6 bases). The length of the CDR3 is 13 residues. Trimming shortened V by 5 bases and J by 0 bases, and 7 bases separated the two germline ends. Germline CDR1 and CDR2: SGHRS and YFSETQ. The CDR3 sequence: CASRGGSTDTQYF. CDR3 nucleotide sequence: TGCGCCAGCAGGGGAGGAAGCACAGATACGCAGTATTTT. Combining the CDR3 with reference TRBV5-1 and TRBJ2-3 gives the whole variable domain KAGVTQTPRYLIKTRGQQVTLSCSPISGHRSVSWYQQTPGQGLQFLFEYFSETQRNKGNFPGRFSGRQFSNSRSEMNVSTLELGDSALYLCASRGGSTDTQYFGPGTRLTVL.

The rearrangement links TRBV7-2 to TRBJ2-7; 7 bases are a match to TRBD2. CDR3 length: 14 amino acids. The germline CDR1 and CDR2 sequences are SGHTA and FQGNSA. V lost 5 bases to trimming and J lost 2 bases; unmatched junction nucleotides: 6. This chain's CDR3 is CASSTIAGPYEQYF. In DNA form, the CDR3 reads TGTGCCAGCAGCACTATAGCGGGTCCCTACGAGCAGTACTTC.

The chain uses TRBV4-2 and TRBJ2-7, with D unclear. Germline V lookup: CDR1 LGHNA, CDR2 YNFKEQ. Trimming took off 0 bases at V and 4 bases at J, with 16 bases between the two ends. CDR3 length equals 16 residues. The CDR3 nucleotides are TGTGCCAGCAGCCAAGAAGGCAGGTCCTACTCGTACGAGCAGTACTTC. The encoded protein is CASSQEGRSYSYEQYF.

The chain uses TRBV19 and TRBJ1-2; D unclear. The V gene's germline CDR1 is LNHDA and CDR2 SQIVND (reference sequence). Trimming cost V 4 bases and J 4 bases, with 16 bases left between them. This CDR3 spans 15 amino acids. CDR3 sequence: CASSTAGAVTYGYTF. CDR3 DNA sequence: TGTGCCAGTAGTACGGCGGGAGCGGTCACCTATGGCTACACCTTC.

The chain employs TRBV28 and TRBJ1-2; a weak D match, TRBD1 (5 bases). The CDR3 is 14 residues long. CDR1 MDHEN and CDR2 SYDVKM come from the germline V gene. V was clipped by 7 bases and J by 5 bases, with 17 bases between them. DNA of the CDR3: TGTGCCAGCACCTTACGACAGTCCCTTTATGGCTACACCTTC. Translation gives CASTLRQSLYGYTF.

The gene calls are TRBV18 and TRBJ2-2; D is ambiguous. This CDR3 is 16 amino acids long. Between the trimmed V and J ends, which lost 2 bases and 0 bases, there was a span of 10 bases. Per germline, CDR1 KGHSH and CDR2 LQKENI. Here the CDR3 DNA reads TGTGCCAGCTCACCAGGTAGCCCCACGAACACCGGGGAGCTGTTTTTT. It is translated as CASSPGSPTNTGELFF.

The V gene is TRBV5-1, the J gene TRBJ1-5, with a tentative D call TRBD1 (5 bases). The CDR3 has 15 amino acids. The V end lost 3 bases, the J end lost 5 bases, and 15 bases lay between the germline ends. Germline CDR1 is SGHRS and CDR2 is YFSETQ. The CDR3 sequence: CASSSGGSSHQPQHF. DNA for the CDR3: TGCGCCAGCAGCTCCGGGGGGTCCAGCCATCAGCCCCAGCATTTT.

The V call is TRBV4-1, the J call TRBJ1-2; 7 bases are shared with TRBD1. This CDR3 is 17 amino acids long. The germline CDR1 and CDR2 sequences are MGHRA and YSYEKL. The V gene end was trimmed by 4 bases and the J gene end by 2 bases; junction bases not matched to a gene: 13. The CDR3 DNA sequence: TGCGCCAGCAGCCTTACGACAGGGAGAAATAGGAACTATGGCTACACCTTC. Protein: CASSLTTGRNRNYGYTF.

The CDR3 protein is CASSPRGTSGRGRELFF. The CDR3 coding sequence is TGTGCCAGCAGCCCGAGAGGGACTAGCGGGAGGGGTAGGGAGCTGTTTTTT. The V call is TRBV7-2, the J call TRBJ2-2, with 16 bases lining up with TRBD2. The V gene's germline CDR1 is SGHTA and CDR2 FQGNSA. J gave up 9 bases and V 5 bases, and 9 bases lay outside the gene matches. CDR3 length: 17 amino acids.

CDR3 sequence: CASSASWTTTGELFF. Written as DNA, the CDR3 is TGTGCCAGCAGTGCCTCCTGGACTACAACCGGGGAGCTGTTTTTT. The chain couples TRBV2 to TRBJ2-2; D might be TRBD2 (6 bases). Germline V lookup: CDR1 SNHLY, CDR2 FYNNEI. Trimming stripped 4 bases from V and 5 bases from J, with 14 bases between. This CDR3 is built from 15 residues.

The gene calls are TRBV5-5 and TRBJ1-2; D is perhaps TRBD1 (5 bases). V was trimmed by 1 base and J by 5 bases, leaving 12 bases between them. The length of the CDR3 is 14 residues. Germline assignment: CDR1 SGHKS and CDR2 YYEKEE (reference sequence). The CDR3 nucleotides read TGTGCCAGCAGCTTGAAGGGGCTAGGGTATGGCTACACCTTC. Its protein product is CASSLKGLGYGYTF.

This chain connects TRBV19 to TRBJ1-5; D remains unclear. Germline CDR1 LNHDA, CDR2 SQIVND (reference sequence). This CDR3 spans 13 amino acids. Trimming took off 1 base at V and 10 bases at J, with 11 bases between the two ends. CDR3 nucleotides: TGTGCCAGTAGTATAGTTACAGACGAACCCCAGCATTTT. The encoded protein is CASSIVTDEPQHF.